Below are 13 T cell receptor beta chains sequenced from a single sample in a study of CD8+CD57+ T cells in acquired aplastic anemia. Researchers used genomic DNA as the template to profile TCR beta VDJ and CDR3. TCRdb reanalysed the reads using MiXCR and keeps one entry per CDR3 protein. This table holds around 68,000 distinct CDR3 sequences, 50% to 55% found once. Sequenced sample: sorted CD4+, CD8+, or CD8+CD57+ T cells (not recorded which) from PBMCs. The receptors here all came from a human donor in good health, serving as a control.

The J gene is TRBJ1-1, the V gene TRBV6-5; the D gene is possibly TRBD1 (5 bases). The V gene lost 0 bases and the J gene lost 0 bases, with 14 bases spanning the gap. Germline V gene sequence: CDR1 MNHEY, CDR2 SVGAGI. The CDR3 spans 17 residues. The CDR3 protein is CASSYSNRLTMNTEAFF. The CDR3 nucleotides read TGTGCCAGCAGTTACTCTAACAGGCTAACTATGAACACTGAAGCTTTCTTT.

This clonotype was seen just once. CDR3 sequence (DNA): TGTGCCACCACCCCCCGAAAGGTCTTGAGTGAAAAACTGTTTTTT. Translated: CATTPRKVLSEKLFF. The chain joins TRBV15 to TRBJ1-4; D gene unclear. The ends were cut back, 7 bases at V and 7 bases at J, with 19 bases in the middle. The CDR3 covers 15 residues. Germline lookup yields CDR1 LNHNV and CDR2 YYDKDF (reference sequence).

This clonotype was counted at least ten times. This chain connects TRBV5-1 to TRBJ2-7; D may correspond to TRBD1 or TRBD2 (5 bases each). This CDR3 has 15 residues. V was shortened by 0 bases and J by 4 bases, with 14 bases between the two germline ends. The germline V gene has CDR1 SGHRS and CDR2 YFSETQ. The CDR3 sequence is CASSLAPSGLYEQYF. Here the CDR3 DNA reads TGCGCCAGCAGCTTGGCCCCGTCGGGGCTGTACGAGCAGTACTTC.

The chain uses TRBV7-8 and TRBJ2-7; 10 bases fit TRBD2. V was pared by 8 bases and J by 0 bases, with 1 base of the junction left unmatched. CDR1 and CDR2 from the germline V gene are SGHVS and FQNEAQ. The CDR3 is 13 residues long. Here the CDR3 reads CASGLAASYEQYV. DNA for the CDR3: TGTGCCAGCGGACTAGCGGCCTCCTACGAGCAGTACGTC.

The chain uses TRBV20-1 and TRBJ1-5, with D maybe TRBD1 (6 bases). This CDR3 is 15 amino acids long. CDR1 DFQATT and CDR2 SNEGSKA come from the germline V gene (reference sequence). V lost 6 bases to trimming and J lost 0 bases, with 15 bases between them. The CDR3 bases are TGCAGTGCGGCCGCCGTCAGGGGTAGCAATCAGCCCCAGCATTTT. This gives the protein CSAAAVRGSNQPQHF.

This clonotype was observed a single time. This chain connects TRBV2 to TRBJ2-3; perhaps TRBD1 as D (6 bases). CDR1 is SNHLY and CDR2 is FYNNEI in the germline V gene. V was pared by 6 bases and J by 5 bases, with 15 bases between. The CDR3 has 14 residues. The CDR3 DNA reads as TGTGCCAGCAGGACAGGTCTTGCGGGAGATACGCAGTATTTT. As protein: CASRTGLAGDTQYF. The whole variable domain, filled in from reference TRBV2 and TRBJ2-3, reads EPEVTQTPSHQVTQMGQEVILRCVPISNHLYFYWYRQILGQKVEFLVSFYNNEISEKSEIFDDQFSVERPDGSNFTLKIRSTKLEDSAMYFCASRTGLAGDTQYFGPGTRLTVL.

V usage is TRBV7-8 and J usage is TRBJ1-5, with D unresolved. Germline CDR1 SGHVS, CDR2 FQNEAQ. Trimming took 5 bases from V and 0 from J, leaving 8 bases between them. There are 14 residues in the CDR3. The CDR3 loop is CASSPTSSNQPQHF. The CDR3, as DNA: TGTGCCAGCAGCCCGACAAGTAGCAATCAGCCCCAGCATTTT.

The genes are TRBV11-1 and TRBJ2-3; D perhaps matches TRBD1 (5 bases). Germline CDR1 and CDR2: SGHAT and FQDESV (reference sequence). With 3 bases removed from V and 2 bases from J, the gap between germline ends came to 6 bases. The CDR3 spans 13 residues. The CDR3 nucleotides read TGTGCCAGCAGCTTGGGGCCCACAGATACGCAGTATTTT. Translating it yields CASSLGPTDTQYF.

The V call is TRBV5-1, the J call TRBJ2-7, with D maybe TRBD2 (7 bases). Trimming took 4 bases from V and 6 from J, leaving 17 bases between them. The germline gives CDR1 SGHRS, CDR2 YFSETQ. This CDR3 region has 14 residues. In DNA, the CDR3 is TGCGCCAGCAGCGGAGTCGGGGGGCCTTCCGAGCAGTACTTC. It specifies CASSGVGGPSEQYF.

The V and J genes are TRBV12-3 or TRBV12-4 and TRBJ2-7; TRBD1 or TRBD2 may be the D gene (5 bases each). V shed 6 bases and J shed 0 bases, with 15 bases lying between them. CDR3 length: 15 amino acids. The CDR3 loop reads CASSPGPPSSYEQYF. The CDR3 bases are TGTGCCAGCAGCCCGGGACCGCCATCCTCCTACGAGCAGTACTTC.

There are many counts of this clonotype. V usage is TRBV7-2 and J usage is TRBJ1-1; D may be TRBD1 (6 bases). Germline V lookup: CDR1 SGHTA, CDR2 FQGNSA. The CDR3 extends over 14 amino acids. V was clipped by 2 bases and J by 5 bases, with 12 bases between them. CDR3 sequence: CASSLSTGMTEAFF. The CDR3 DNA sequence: TGTGCCAGCAGCTTATCTACAGGGATGACTGAAGCTTTCTTT.

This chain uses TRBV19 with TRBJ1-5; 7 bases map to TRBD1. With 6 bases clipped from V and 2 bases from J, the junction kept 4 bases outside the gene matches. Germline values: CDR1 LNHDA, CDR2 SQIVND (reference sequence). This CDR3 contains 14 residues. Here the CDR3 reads CASSQGVGNQPQHF. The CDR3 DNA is TGTGCCAGTAGCCAGGGGGTAGGCAATCAGCCCCAGCATTTT.

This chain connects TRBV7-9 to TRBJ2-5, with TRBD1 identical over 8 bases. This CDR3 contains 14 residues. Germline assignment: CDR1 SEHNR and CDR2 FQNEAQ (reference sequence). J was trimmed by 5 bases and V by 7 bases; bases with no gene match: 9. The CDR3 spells CASTSPWTGETQYF. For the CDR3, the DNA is TGTGCCAGCACCTCCCCGTGGACAGGGGAGACCCAGTACTTC.